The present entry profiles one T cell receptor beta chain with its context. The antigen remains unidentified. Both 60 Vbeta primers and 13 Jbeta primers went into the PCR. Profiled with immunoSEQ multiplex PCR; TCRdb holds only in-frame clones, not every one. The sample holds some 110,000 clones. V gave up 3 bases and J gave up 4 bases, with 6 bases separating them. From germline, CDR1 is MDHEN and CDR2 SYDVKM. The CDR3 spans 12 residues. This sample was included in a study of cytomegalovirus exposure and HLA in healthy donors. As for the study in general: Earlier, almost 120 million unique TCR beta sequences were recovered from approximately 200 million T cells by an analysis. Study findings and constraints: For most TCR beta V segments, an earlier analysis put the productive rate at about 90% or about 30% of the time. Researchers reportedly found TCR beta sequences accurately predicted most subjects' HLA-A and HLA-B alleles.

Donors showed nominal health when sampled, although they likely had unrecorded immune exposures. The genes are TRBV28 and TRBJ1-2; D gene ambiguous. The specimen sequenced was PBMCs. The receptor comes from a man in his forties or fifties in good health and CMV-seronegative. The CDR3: CASSFGVYGYTF. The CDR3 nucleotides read TGTGCCAGCAGTTTCGGGGTCTATGGCTACACCTTC.